Following are 8 T cell receptor beta chains from one sample sequenced in a study of blood T cell repertoires in COVID-19. Here immunoSEQ multiplex PCR was the method, and the copy in TCRdb shows in-frame clones only, minus some. Among 200,000 to 250,000 clones listed, 83% were seen once. The specimen was peripheral blood. The receptors originated from a woman aged 25 to 39 with COVID-19, enrolled during active disease.

The chain combines TRBV6-1 with TRBJ1-1, with unresolved D. Germline CDR1 reads MNHNS; CDR2 reads SASEGT. The ends were cut back, 3 bases at V and 0 bases at J, with 11 bases in the middle. This CDR3 is built from 15 residues. The DNA of the CDR3 is TGTGCCAGCAGTGAGCGTTTAATCATGAACACTGAAGCTTTCTTT. Translating it yields CASSERLIMNTEAFF.

The gene calls are TRBV19 and TRBJ2-7, with TRBD2 identical over 7 bases. From germline, CDR1 is LNHDA and CDR2 SQIVND (reference sequence). The V segment lost 3 bases and the J segment 2 bases; nucleotides outside the gene matches: 7. The CDR3 runs 15 residues. Here the CDR3 DNA reads TGTGCCAGTAGTATGGGGGGGGAAGGACCCTACGAGCAGTACTTC. Residues: CASSMGGEGPYEQYF.

This clone has more than one count but fewer than ten. The chain couples TRBV7-9 to TRBJ2-7; weak D call: TRBD2 (7 bases). CDR3 length equals 15 residues. Germline V lookup: CDR1 SEHNR, CDR2 FQNEAQ (reference sequence). V gave up 4 bases and J gave up 0 bases, with 13 bases separating them. The CDR3 DNA reads as TGTGCCAGCAGCTCCGGGGGCGGGAGCTCCTACGAGCAGTACTTC. It yields the protein CASSSGGGSSYEQYF.

This rearrangement joins TRBV15 to TRBJ1-2; D is unresolved. This CDR3 region has 11 residues. Deletions cut 4 bases from V and 5 bases from J, with 5 bases between. The germline V gene has CDR1 LNHNV and CDR2 YYDKDF (reference sequence). This chain's CDR3 is CATSTLYGYTF. As DNA, the CDR3 is TGTGCCACCAGCACCCTTTATGGCTACACCTTC. Drawing the rest from reference TRBV15 and TRBJ1-2, the complete variable domain is DAMVIQNPRYQVTQFGKPVTLSCSQTLNHNVMYWYQQKSSQAPKLLFHYYDKDFNNEADTPDNFQSRRPNTSFCFLDIRSPGLGDTAMYLCATSTLYGYTFGSGTRLTVV.

This clone was counted only a few times. This chain uses TRBV4-2 with TRBJ2-7; 9 bases are a match to TRBD1. Unmatched junction bases numbered 12, after V lost 0 bases and J lost 6 bases. CDR3 size: 17 residues. Germline values: CDR1 LGHNA, CDR2 YNFKEQ. CDR3 loop: CASSQDNPGTGSAEQYF. CDR3 DNA: TGTGCCAGCAGCCAAGATAATCCCGGGACAGGGTCGGCCGAGCAGTACTTC.

V usage is TRBV27 and J usage is TRBJ2-7; 10 bases agree with TRBD1. Germline lookup yields CDR1 MNHEY and CDR2 SMNVEV (reference sequence). V lost 6 bases, J lost 2 bases, and 13 bases stayed unmatched. This CDR3 contains 17 residues. The CDR3 region is CASSPVPTGGEPYEQYF. The CDR3 region has the DNA TGTGCCAGCAGCCCGGTTCCGACAGGGGGCGAACCCTACGAGCAGTACTTC.

The chain is built from TRBV2 and TRBJ1-1; 7 nucleotides agree with TRBD1. Germline V gives CDR1 SNHLY, CDR2 FYNNEI. The CDR3 spans 13 residues. The trim removed 7 bases at V and 7 bases at J, leaving 9 bases unmatched. The CDR3, as DNA: TGTGCCAGCAAAGTCGACAGGGCCGGTGAAGCTTTCTTT. Translating gives CASKVDRAGEAFF.

The gene calls are TRBV4-3 and TRBJ2-6; maybe TRBD2 (5 bases). Germline-derived CDR1 and CDR2 are LGHNA and YSLEER. Trimming cost V 0 bases and J 4 bases, with 13 bases left between them. This CDR3 comprises 17 residues. The DNA of the CDR3 is TGCGCCAGCAGCCAAGATAATTTAGGCGGGGGGGCCAACGTCCTGACTTTC. Residues: CASSQDNLGGGANVLTF.